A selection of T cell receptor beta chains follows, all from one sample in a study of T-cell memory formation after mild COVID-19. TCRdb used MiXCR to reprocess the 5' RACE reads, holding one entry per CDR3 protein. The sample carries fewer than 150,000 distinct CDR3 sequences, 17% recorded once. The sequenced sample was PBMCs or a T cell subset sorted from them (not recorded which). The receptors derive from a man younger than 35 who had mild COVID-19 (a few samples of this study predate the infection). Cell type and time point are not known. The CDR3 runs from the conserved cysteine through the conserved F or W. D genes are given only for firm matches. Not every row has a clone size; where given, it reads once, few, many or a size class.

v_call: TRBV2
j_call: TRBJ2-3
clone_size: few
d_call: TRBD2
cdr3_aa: CASSVQRGGTDTQYF
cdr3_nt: TGTGCCAGCAGTGTCCAACGGGGGGGCACAGATACGCAGTATTTT

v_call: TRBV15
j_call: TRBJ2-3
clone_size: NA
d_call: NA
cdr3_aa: CATSREFGGHSADTQYF
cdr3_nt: TGTGCCACCAGCAGAGAATTCGGAGGGCATAGTGCAGATACGCAGTATTTT

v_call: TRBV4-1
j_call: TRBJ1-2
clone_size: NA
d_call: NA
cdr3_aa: CASSQDNQGSGYTF
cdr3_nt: TGCGCCAGCAGCCAAGATAACCAGGGTAGTGGCTACACCTTC

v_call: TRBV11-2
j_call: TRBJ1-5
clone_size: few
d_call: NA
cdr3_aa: CASSLEGGQPQHF
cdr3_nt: TGTGCCAGCAGCTTGGAGGGGGGTCAGCCCCAGCATTTT

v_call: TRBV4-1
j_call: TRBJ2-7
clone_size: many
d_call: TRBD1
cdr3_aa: CASSSRTGPLGEQYF
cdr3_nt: TGCGCCAGCAGCTCACGGACAGGGCCGTTGGGCGAGCAGTACTTC

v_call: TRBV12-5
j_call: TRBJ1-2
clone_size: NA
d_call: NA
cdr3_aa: CASARGYGYTF
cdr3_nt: TGTGCTAGTGCCCGGGGCTATGGCTACACCTTC

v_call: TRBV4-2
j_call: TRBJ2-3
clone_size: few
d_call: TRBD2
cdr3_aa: CASSHAALAGGTDTQYF
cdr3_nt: TGTGCCAGCAGCCACGCGGCTCTAGCGGGGGGAACAGATACGCAGTATTTT

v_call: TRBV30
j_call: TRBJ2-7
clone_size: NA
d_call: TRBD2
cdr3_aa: CAWSPGGPTLSYEQYF
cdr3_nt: TGTGCCTGGAGCCCGGGGGGTCCGACCCTATCCTACGAGCAGTACTTC

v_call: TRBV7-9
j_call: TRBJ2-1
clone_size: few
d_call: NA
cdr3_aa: CASSSGTQTYNEQFF
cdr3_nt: TGTGCCAGCAGTTCCGGGACACAGACCTACAATGAGCAGTTCTTC

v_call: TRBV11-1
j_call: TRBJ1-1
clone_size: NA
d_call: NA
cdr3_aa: CASSLNPNTEAFF
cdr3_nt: TGTGCCAGCAGCTTAAATCCAAACACTGAAGCTTTCTTT

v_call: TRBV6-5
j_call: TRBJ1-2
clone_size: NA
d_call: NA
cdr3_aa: CASRVGYGYTF
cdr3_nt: TGTGCCAGCAGAGTGGGCTATGGCTACACCTTC

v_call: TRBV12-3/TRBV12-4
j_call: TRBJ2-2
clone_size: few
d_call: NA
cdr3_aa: CASSFGEEGTMFF
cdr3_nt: TGTGCCAGCAGTTTCGGGGAGGAGGGGACGATGTTTTTT

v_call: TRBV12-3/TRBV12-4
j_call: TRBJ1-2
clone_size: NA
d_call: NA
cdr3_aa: CASSSAGGNRGYTF
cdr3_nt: TGTGCCAGCAGTTCCGCTGGAGGGAATAGGGGCTACACCTTC

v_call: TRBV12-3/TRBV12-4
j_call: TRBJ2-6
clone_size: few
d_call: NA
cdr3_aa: CASEGSGANVLTF
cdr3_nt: TGTGCCAGCGAAGGGTCTGGGGCCAACGTCCTGACTTTC

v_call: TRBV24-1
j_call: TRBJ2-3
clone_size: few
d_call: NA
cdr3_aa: CATSDQPDPDTQYF
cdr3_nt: TGTGCCACCAGTGACCAACCGGACCCTGATACGCAGTATTTT

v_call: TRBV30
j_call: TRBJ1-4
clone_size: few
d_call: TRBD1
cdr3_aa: CAWSSPGGLGGKLFF
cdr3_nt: TGTGCCTGGAGTTCTCCAGGGGGCCTTGGAGGAAAACTGTTTTTT

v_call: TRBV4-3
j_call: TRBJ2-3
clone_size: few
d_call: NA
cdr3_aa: CASSQVPAGTVGTDTQYF
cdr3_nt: TGCGCCAGCAGCCAAGTTCCGGCGGGGACCGTCGGGACAGATACGCAGTATTTT

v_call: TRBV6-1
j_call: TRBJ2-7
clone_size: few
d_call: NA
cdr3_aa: CASSRDLPMNYEQYF
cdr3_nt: TGTGCCAGCAGCCGCGACCTGCCAATGAATTACGAGCAGTACTTC

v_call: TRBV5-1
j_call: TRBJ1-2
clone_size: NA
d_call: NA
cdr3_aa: CASSLNRAYGYTF
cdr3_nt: TGCGCCAGCAGCTTGAATAGAGCCTATGGCTACACCTTC

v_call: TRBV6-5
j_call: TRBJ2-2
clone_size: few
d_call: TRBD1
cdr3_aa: CASSPYGQGMVAGELFF
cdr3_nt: TGTGCCAGCAGTCCTTACGGACAGGGAATGGTGGCCGGGGAGCTGTTTTTT

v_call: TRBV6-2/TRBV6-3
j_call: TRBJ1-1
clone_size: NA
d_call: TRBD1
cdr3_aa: CASRSQGTVAFF
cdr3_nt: TGTGCCAGCAGATCACAGGGGACGGTAGCTTTCTTT

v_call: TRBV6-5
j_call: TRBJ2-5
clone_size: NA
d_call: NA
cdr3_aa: CASSYTGGETQYF
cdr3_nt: TGTGCCAGCAGTTACACAGGTGGAGAGACCCAGTACTTC

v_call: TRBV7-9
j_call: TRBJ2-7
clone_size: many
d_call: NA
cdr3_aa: CASSSTTGSYEQYF
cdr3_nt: TGTGCCAGCAGCTCGACGACGGGCTCCTACGAGCAGTACTTC

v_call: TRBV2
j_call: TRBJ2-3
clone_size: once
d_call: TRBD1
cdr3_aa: CASTGQGNADTQYF
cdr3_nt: TGTGCCAGCACGGGACAGGGGAACGCAGATACGCAGTATTTT

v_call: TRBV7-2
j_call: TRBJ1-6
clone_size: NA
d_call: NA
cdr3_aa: CASSLGITYNSPLHF
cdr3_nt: TGTGCCAGCAGCTTAGGCATTACCTATAATTCACCCCTCCACTTT

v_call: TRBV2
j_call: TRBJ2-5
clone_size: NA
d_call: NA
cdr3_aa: CASSGSGTLTGTQYF
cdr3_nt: TGTGCCAGCAGTGGTTCCGGGACCCTTACGGGAACCCAGTACTTC

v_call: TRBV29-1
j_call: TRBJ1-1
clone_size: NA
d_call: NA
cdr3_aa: CSVQGPEAFF
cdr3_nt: TGCAGCGTTCAAGGCCCTGAAGCTTTCTTT

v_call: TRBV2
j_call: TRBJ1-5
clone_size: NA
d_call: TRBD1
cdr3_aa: CASSLGTGGPQPQHF
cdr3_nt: TGTGCCAGCAGCCTCGGGACAGGCGGGCCTCAGCCCCAGCATTTT

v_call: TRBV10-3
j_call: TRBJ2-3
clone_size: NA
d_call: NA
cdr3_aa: CAISGQMRDLVTDTQYF
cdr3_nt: TGTGCCATCAGTGGGCAAATGCGGGACCTGGTCACAGATACGCAGTATTTT

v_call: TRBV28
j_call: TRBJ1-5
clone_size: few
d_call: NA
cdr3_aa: CASSLSQGYQPQHF
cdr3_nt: TGTGCCAGCAGTTTGAGCCAGGGGTATCAGCCCCAGCATTTT

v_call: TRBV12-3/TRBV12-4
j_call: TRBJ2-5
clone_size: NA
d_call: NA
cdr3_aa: CASSLGIPAETQYF
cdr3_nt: TGTGCCAGCAGTTTGGGGATCCCCGCTGAGACCCAGTACTTC

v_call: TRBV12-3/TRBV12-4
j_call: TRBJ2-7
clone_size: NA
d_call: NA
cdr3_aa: CASSFGRGEYEQYF
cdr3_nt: TGTGCCAGCAGTTTTGGAAGGGGGGAATACGAGCAGTACTTC

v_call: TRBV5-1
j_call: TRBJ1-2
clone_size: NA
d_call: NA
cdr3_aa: CASSTGGYGYTF
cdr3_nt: TGCGCCAGCAGCACCGGGGGCTATGGCTACACCTTC

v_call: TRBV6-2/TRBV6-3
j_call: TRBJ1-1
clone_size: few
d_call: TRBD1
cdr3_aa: CASSRDRQVPEAFF
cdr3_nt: TGTGCCAGCAGTAGGGACAGACAGGTTCCCGAAGCTTTCTTT

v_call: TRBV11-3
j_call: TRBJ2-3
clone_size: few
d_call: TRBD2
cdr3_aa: CASSLRAGVGTDTQYF
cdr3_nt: TGTGCCAGCAGTCTAAGAGCGGGGGTGGGCACAGATACGCAGTATTTT

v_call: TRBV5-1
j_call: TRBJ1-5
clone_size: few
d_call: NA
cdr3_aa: CASSPSDIIYFSNQPQHF
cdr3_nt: TGCGCCAGCAGCCCATCGGACATAATATATTTCAGCAATCAGCCCCAGCATTTT

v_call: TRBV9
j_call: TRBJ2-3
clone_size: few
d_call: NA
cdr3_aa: CASSVQRWGTDTQYF
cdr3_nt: TGTGCCAGCAGCGTACAGAGGTGGGGCACAGATACGCAGTATTTT

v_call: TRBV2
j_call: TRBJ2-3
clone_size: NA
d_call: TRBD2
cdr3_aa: CASSERGYTQYF
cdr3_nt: TGTGCCAGCAGTGAGCGGGGGTATACGCAGTATTTT

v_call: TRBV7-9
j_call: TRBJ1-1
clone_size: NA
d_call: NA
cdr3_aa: CASSLSPGPEAFF
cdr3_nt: TGTGCCAGCAGCTTAAGTCCTGGCCCTGAAGCTTTCTTT

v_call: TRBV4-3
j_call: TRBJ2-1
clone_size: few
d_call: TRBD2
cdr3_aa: CASSQDARLASEQFF
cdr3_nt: TGCGCCAGCAGCCAAGATGCACGACTAGCTAGTGAGCAGTTCTTC

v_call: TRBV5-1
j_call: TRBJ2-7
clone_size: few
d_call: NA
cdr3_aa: CASAGNEALYEQYF
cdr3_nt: TGCGCCAGTGCAGGAAACGAGGCGCTCTACGAGCAGTACTTC

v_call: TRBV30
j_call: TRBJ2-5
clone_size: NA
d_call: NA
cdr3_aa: CAWIHGRETQYF
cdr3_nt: TGTGCCTGGATTCACGGCAGAGAGACCCAGTACTTC

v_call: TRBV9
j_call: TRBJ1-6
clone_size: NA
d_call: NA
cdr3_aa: CASSVDGRDSPLHF
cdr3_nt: TGTGCCAGCAGCGTAGACGGCCGGGATTCACCCCTCCACTTT

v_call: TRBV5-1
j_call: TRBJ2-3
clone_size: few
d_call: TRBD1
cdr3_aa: CASSFNDRGLDTQYF
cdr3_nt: TGCGCCAGCAGCTTTAATGACAGGGGGCTTGATACGCAGTATTTT

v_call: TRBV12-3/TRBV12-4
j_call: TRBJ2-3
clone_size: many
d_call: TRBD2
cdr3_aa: CASSTGTSGRDTQYF
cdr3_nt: TGTGCCAGCAGTACCGGGACTAGCGGCCGAGATACGCAGTATTTT

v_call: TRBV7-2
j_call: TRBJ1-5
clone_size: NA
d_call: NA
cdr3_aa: CASSPHGGRDQPQHF
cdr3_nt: TGTGCCAGCAGCCCCCACGGGGGTCGAGATCAGCCCCAGCATTTT

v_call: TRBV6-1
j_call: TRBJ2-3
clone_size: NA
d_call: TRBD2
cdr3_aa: CASGRGGGTDTQYF
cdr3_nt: TGTGCCAGCGGGCGGGGGGGAGGCACAGATACGCAGTATTTT

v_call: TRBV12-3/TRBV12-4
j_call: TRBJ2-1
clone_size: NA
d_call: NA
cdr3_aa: CASRGRTHSSYNEQFF
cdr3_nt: TGTGCCAGCAGGGGGAGGACTCATAGCTCCTACAATGAGCAGTTCTTC

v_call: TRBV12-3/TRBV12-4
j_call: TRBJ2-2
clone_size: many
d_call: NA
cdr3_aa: CASSLRSDGELFF
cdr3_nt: TGTGCCAGCAGTCTGAGGAGCGACGGGGAGCTGTTTTTT

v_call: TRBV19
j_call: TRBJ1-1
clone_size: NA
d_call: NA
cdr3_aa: CASRNTEAFF
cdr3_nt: TGTGCCAGCCGTAACACTGAAGCTTTCTTT

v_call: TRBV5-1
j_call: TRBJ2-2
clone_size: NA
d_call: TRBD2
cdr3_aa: CASSLLRAGGTGELFF
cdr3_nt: TGCGCCAGCAGCTTACTGCGAGCGGGGGGCACCGGGGAGCTGTTTTTT

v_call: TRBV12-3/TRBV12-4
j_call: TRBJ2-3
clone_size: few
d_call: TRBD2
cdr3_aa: CASSRRLAGVNTDTQYF
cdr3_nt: TGTGCCAGCAGCCGTAGACTAGCGGGGGTGAACACAGATACGCAGTATTTT

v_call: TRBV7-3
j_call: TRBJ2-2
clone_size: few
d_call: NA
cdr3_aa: CASSPEPTGGGLAYGELFF
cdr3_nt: TGTGCCAGCAGCCCCGAGCCGACCGGAGGGGGGCTGGCTTACGGGGAGCTGTTTTTT

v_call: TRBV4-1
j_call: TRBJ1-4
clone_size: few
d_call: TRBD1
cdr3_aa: CASSQDRGVEKLFF
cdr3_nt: TGCGCCAGCAGCCAAGACAGGGGGGTTGAAAAACTGTTTTTT

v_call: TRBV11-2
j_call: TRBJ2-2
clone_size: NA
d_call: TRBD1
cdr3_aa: CASSTHRGGTGELFF
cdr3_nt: TGTGCCAGCAGCACCCACAGGGGCGGGACCGGGGAGCTGTTTTTT

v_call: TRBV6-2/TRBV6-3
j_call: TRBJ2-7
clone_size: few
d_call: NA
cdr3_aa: CASSQADEQYF
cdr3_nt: TGTGCCAGCAGTCAGGCGGACGAGCAGTACTTC

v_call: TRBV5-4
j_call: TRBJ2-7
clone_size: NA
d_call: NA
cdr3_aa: CASSSDSHEQYF
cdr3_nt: TGTGCCAGCAGCTCGGACAGCCACGAGCAGTACTTC

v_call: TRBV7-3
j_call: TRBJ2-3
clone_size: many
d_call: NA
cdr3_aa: CASSPLTGVSSTDTQYF
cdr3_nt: TGTGCCAGCAGCCCGCTTACGGGAGTCTCGAGCACAGATACGCAGTATTTT